This T cell receptor beta chain comes out of a study of tumor-infiltrating lymphocytes in primary liver carcinoma. Study-wide points: Only about 7.5-24% of top clones showed up in all five tumor regions.

Production of TCR beta cDNA used 500 ng total RNA together with a constant-region primer. Researchers made the TCR beta libraries by running three nested multiplex PCR rounds with slightly modified ARM-PCR. Use of TRBV1-TRBV30 forward primers with a C-beta reverse primer characterized the first two PCR rounds, which lasted roughly 11 cycles each. TCRdb reanalysed the multiplex PCR reads using MiXCR and keeps one entry per CDR3 protein. The table includes some 50,000 distinct CDR3 sequences, around 64% detected once. With regard to this clonotype: Its specificity is unknown.

CDR3 length: 13 residues. Germline CDR1 and CDR2: MNHEY and SVGAGI. V lost 2 bases, J lost 9 bases, and 7 bases stayed unmatched. Co-extracted RNA and DNA came from around 18-30 mg of unsorted bulk tissue. The patients, who had chronic HBV infection, were treatment-naive (untreated). The TCR comes from a man in his forties with primary liver carcinoma and hepatitis B virus infection. V and J are TRBV6-5 and TRBJ2-7; the match to TRBD2 covers 7 bases. Sample: liver tumor tissue from sampling region 5. Subset reported: tumor region T5, tumor centre. CDR3 region: CASSYEGRETQYF. The CDR3 DNA is TGTGCCAGCAGTTACGAGGGGCGGGAGACGCAGTACTTC.